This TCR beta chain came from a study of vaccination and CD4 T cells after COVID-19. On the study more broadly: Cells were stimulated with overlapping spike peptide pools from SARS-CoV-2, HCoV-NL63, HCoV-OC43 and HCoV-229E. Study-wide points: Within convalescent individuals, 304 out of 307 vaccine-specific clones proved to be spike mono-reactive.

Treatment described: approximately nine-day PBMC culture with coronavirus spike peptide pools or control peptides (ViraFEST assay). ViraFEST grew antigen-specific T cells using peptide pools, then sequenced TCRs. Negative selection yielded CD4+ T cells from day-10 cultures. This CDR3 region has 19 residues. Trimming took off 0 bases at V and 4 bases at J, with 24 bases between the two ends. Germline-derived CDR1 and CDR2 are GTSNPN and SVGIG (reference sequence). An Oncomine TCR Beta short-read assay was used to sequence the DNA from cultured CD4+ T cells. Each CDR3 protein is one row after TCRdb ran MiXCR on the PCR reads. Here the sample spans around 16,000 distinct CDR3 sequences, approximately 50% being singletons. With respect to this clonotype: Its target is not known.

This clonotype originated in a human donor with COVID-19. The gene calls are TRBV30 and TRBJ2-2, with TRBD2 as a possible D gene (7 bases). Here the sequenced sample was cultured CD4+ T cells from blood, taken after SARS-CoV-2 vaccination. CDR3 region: CAWSVPLVRAGAGTGELFF. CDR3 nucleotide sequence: TGTGCCTGGAGTGTACCCCTAGTTAGGGCGGGGGCGGGCACCGGGGAGCTGTTTTTT.